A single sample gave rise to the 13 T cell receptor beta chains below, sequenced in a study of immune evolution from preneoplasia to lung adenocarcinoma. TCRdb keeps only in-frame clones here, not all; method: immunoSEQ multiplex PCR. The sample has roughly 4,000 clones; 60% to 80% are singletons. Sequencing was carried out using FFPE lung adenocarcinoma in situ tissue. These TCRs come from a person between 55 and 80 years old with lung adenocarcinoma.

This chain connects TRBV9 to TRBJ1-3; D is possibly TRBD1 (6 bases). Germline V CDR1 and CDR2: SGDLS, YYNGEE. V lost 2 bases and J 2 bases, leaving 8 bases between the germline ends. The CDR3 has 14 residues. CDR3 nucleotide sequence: TGTGCCAGCAGCGTGACAGGAGCTGGAAACACCATATATTTT. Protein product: CASSVTGAGNTIYF. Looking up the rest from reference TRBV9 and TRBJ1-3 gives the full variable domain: DSGVTQTPKHLITATGQRVTLRCSPRSGDLSVYWYQQSLDQGLQFLIQYYNGEERAKGNILERFSAQQFPDLHSELNLSSLELGDSALYFCASSVTGAGNTIYFGEGSWLTVV.

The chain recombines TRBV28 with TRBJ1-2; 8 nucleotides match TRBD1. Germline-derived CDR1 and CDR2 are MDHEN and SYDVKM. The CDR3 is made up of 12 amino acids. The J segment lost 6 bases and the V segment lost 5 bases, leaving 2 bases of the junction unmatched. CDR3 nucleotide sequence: TGTGCCAGCAGTACAGGGGGGGATGGCTACACCTTC. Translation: CASSTGGDGYTF.

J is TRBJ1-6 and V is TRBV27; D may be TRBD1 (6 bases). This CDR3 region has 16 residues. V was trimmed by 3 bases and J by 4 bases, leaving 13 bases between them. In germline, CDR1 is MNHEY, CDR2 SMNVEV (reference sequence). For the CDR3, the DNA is TGTGCCAGCAGTTTCGCAGGGGCTCCTTATAATTCACCCCTCCACTTT. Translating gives CASSFAGAPYNSPLHF.

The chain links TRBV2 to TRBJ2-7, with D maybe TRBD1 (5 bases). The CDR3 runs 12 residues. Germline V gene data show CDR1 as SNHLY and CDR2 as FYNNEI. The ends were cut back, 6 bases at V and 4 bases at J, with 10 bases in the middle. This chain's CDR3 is CASRQDSYEQYF. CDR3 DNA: TGTGCCAGCAGACAGGATTCGTACGAGCAGTACTTC.

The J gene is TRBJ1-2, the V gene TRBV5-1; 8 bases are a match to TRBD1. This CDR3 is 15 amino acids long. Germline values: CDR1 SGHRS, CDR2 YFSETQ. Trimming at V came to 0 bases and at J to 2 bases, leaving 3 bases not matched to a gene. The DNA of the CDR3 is TGCGCCAGCAGCTTGGATTGGACAGGGAACTATGGCTACACCTTC. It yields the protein CASSLDWTGNYGYTF. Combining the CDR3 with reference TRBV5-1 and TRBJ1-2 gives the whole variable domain KAGVTQTPRYLIKTRGQQVTLSCSPISGHRSVSWYQQTPGQGLQFLFEYFSETQRNKGNFPGRFSGRQFSNSRSEMNVSTLELGDSALYLCASSLDWTGNYGYTFGSGTRLTVV.

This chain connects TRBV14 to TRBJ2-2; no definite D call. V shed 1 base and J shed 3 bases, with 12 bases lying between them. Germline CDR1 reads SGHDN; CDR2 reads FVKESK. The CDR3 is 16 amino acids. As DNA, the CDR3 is TGTGCCAGCAGCCAAGTTAAACAGAGTTACACCGGGGAGCTGTTTTTT. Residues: CASSQVKQSYTGELFF.

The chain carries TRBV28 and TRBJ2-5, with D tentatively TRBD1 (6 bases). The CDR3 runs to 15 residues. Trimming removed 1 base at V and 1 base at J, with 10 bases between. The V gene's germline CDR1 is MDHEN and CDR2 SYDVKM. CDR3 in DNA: TGTGCCAGCAGTTTATCGGTGGGGGCCCAAGAGACCCAGTACTTC. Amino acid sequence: CASSLSVGAQETQYF.

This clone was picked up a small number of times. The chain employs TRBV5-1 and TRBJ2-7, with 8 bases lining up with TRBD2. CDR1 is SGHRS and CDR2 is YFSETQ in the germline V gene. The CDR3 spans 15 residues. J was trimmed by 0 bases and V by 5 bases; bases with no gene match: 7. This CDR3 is CASRSTSGSSYEQYF. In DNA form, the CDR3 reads TGCGCCAGCAGATCCACTAGCGGCAGCTCCTACGAGCAGTACTTC. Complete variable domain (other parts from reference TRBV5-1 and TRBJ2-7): KAGVTQTPRYLIKTRGQQVTLSCSPISGHRSVSWYQQTPGQGLQFLFEYFSETQRNKGNFPGRFSGRQFSNSRSEMNVSTLELGDSALYLCASRSTSGSSYEQYFGPGTRLTVT.

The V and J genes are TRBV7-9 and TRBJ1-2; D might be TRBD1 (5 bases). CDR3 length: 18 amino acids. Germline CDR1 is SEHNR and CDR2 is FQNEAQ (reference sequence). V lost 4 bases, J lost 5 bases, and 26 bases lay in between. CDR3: CASSSNTGRWKGSYGYTF. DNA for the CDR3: TGTGCCAGCAGCTCGAATACGGGACGCTGGAAAGGGTCGTATGGCTACACCTTC.

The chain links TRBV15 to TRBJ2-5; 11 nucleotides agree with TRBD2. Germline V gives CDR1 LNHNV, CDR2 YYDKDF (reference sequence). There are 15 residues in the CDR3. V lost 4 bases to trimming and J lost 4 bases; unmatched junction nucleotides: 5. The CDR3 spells CATSKVAGGRETQYF. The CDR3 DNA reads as TGTGCCACCAGCAAGGTAGCGGGGGGGCGAGAGACCCAGTACTTC.

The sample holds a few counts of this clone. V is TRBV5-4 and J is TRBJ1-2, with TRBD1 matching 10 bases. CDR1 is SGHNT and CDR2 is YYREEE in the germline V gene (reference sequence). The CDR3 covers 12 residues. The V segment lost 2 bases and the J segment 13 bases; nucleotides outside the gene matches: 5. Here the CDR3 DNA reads TGTGCCAGCAGCTTACCCGACAGGGGGCCCACCTTC. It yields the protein CASSLPDRGPTF.

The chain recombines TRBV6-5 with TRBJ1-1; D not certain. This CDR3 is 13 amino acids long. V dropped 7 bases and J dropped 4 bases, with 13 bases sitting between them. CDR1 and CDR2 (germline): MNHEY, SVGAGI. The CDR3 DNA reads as TGTGCCAGCATAGGGCAGATCGGCACTGAAGCTTTCTTT. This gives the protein CASIGQIGTEAFF.

CDR3 residues: CASSFQSSYNSPLHF. CDR3 nucleotides: TGTGCCAGCAGTTTCCAGAGCTCCTATAATTCACCCCTCCACTTT. The chain employs TRBV27 and TRBJ1-6; D not resolved. The CDR3 covers 15 residues. The ends were cut back, 3 bases at V and 0 bases at J, with 6 bases in the middle. Germline V lookup: CDR1 MNHEY, CDR2 SMNVEV (reference sequence).